A single sample gave rise to the 15 T cell receptor beta chains below, sequenced in a study of glioma-infiltrating T cells. Amplification of TCR alpha and beta CDR3 regions from RNA used iRepertoire nested multiplex PCR. TCRdb reanalysed the multiplex PCR reads using MiXCR and keeps one entry per CDR3 protein. The table lists fewer than 90,000 distinct CDR3 sequences, less than 30% of them singletons, with 5.5% to 7.5% in the top ten. Sequences were obtained from glioma tissue, nonneoplastic brain tissue, or PBMCs (not recorded which). The source is a human donor with low-grade glioma or glioblastoma, undergoing nonglioma brain surgery, or in good health (not recorded which).

Many counts were recorded for this clonotype. The chain employs TRBV20-1 and TRBJ1-5; D is undetermined. In germline, CDR1 is DFQATT, CDR2 SNEGSKA (reference sequence). This CDR3 is 16 amino acids long. With 0 bases removed from V and 0 bases from J, the gap between germline ends came to 12 bases. The CDR3 nucleotides read TGCAGTGCTAGAGATAGCGGTGGCTCTAGCAATCAGCCCCAGCATTTT. It codes for CSARDSGGSSNQPQHF.

The chain is built from TRBV29-1 and TRBJ2-5; 7 positions agree with TRBD1. The CDR3 consists of 13 residues. V was pared by 7 bases and J by 2 bases, with 7 bases of the junction left unmatched. Germline V gives CDR1 SQVTM, CDR2 ANQGSEA. The CDR3 here is CSAAGQAQETQYF. CDR3 bases: TGCAGCGCAGCCGGACAGGCGCAAGAGACCCAGTACTTC.

This clonotype was seen repeatedly, ten times or more. The J gene is TRBJ1-1, the V gene TRBV10-3; D is undetermined. The CDR3 is 16 amino acids. Germline values: CDR1 ENHRY, CDR2 SYGVKD. Trimming removed 3 bases from V and 0 bases from J, with 14 bases in between. CDR3 protein: CAISDFSTALNTEAFF. DNA of the CDR3: TGTGCCATCAGTGACTTCTCGACCGCCTTGAACACTGAAGCTTTCTTT.

V and J are TRBV29-1 and TRBJ2-3, with 11 bases aligning to TRBD2. The CDR3 covers 15 residues. In germline, CDR1 is SQVTM, CDR2 ANQGSEA. V gave up 6 bases and J gave up 6 bases; unmatched junction bases: 11. The CDR3 loop reads CSVAGTSGPRDTQYF. The CDR3 DNA follows: TGCAGCGTAGCCGGGACTAGCGGCCCCCGGGATACGCAGTATTTT.

Concerning this clonotype: A much larger clone is a single base away; this may be a read error. The chain is built from TRBV3-1 and TRBJ1-1; 7 nucleotides agree with TRBD1. The CDR3 extends over 12 amino acids. Germline trimming cut 4 bases from V and 9 bases from J; bases unmatched to any gene: 5. Germline lookup yields CDR1 LGHDT and CDR2 YNNKEL (reference sequence). The CDR3 bases are TGTGCCAGCAGCCGCGGACAGGCTAAAGCTTTCTTT. This gives the protein CASSRGQAKAFF.

The sample holds many counts of this clonotype. The J gene is TRBJ1-4, the V gene TRBV7-9; no clear D. Trimming removed 5 bases at V and 8 bases at J, with 18 bases between. The CDR3 is 15 residues long. From germline, CDR1 is SEHNR and CDR2 FQNEAQ (reference sequence). CDR3 protein: CASSPPRRSGEKLFF. The CDR3 bases are TGTGCCAGCAGCCCTCCGAGGAGGTCGGGCGAAAAACTGTTTTTT.

The chain combines TRBV7-2 with TRBJ2-7; 7 nucleotides agree with TRBD1. The CDR3 contains 14 residues. CDR1 and CDR2 from the germline V gene are SGHTA and FQGNSA. V lost 0 bases and J lost 2; bases outside the gene matches: 1. The CDR3 DNA reads as TGTGCCAGCAGCTTAGCTACAGGGGCCTACGAGCAGTACTTC. Protein: CASSLATGAYEQYF.

Ten or more counts support this clonotype. V usage is TRBV7-9 and J usage is TRBJ1-1, with a possible D match to TRBD1 (5 bases). CDR3 length equals 14 residues. The V end was cut by 6 bases, the J end by 1 base, with 12 bases between. Germline V gene data show CDR1 as SEHNR and CDR2 as FQNEAQ (reference sequence). DNA of the CDR3: TGTGCCAGCAGTTCGTTTGGGGGGAACACTGAAGCTTTCTTT. Its protein is CASSSFGGNTEAFF.

This clonotype was seen at least ten times. V usage is TRBV20-1 and J usage is TRBJ2-1; 9 bases line up with TRBD2. J was trimmed by 0 bases and V by 6 bases; bases with no gene match: 12. The germline V gene has CDR1 DFQATT and CDR2 SNEGSKA (reference sequence). There are 17 residues in the CDR3. The CDR3 region is CSAQQAGGLSSYNEQFF. In DNA, the CDR3 is TGCAGTGCCCAACAAGCGGGAGGCTTAAGCTCCTACAATGAGCAGTTCTTC.

This clonotype was counted only a few times. CDR3 loop: CASKNRRAEIPGANVLTF. The CDR3 DNA follows: TGTGCCAGCAAGAACCGTCGGGCGGAGATACCTGGGGCCAACGTCCTGACTTTC. The chain carries TRBV2 and TRBJ2-6, with no clear D. The CDR3 contains 18 residues. Germline CDR1 SNHLY, CDR2 FYNNEI. The V gene lost 7 bases and the J gene lost 2 bases, with 21 bases spanning the gap.

At least ten counts were recorded for this clonotype. The chain is built from TRBV12-3 or TRBV12-4 and TRBJ1-2, with D possibly TRBD1 on 5 matching bases. Trimming removed 1 base from V and 6 bases from J, with 12 bases in between. This CDR3 has 14 amino acids. The CDR3 nucleotides are TGTGCCAGCAGTTTAGATACGGGGCGGGATGGCTACACCTTC. This encodes CASSLDTGRDGYTF.

This clonotype was recorded at least ten times. This chain uses TRBV18 with TRBJ2-7; the match to TRBD1 covers 10 bases. Germline-derived CDR1 and CDR2 are KGHSH and LQKENI. V lost 5 bases and J lost 7; bases outside the gene matches: 8. The CDR3 spans 14 residues. CDR3 DNA sequence: TGTGCCAGCTCATCGACAGGGGGCTTTGGGGAGCAGTACTTC. Its translation: CASSSTGGFGEQYF.

Ten or more counts support this clonotype. The chain combines TRBV20-1 with TRBJ1-1, with D possibly being TRBD1 (5 bases). V dropped 5 bases and J dropped 5 bases, with 18 bases sitting between them. This CDR3 region has 14 residues. Germline V gene sequence: CDR1 DFQATT, CDR2 SNEGSKA (reference sequence). This CDR3 reads CSAPQGGVFTEAFF. The CDR3 nucleotides read TGCAGTGCTCCGCAGGGAGGGGTCTTTACTGAAGCTTTCTTT.

This clonotype ranks as medium-sized. The chain recombines TRBV20-1 with TRBJ2-7; a weak D match, TRBD1 (6 bases). Deletions cut 6 bases from V and 0 bases from J, with 15 bases between. There are 14 residues in the CDR3. The germline V gene has CDR1 DFQATT and CDR2 SNEGSKA (reference sequence). CDR3 region: CSASRQVPSYEQYF. CDR3 in DNA: TGCAGTGCCTCTAGACAGGTACCCTCCTACGAGCAGTACTTC.

This clonotype has a count of ten or more. The chain combines TRBV20-1 with TRBJ2-6; 8 nucleotides align to TRBD2. The V and J ends lost 3 bases and 4 bases, in that order; junction bases with no gene match: 8. The germline V gene encodes CDR1 DFQATT and CDR2 SNEGSKA (reference sequence). The CDR3 totals 16 residues. CDR3 sequence: CSASGGATGGANVLTF. For the CDR3, the DNA is TGCAGTGCTAGCGGGGGGGCAACAGGCGGGGCCAACGTCCTGACTTTC.